The subject of this entry is one T cell receptor beta chain. This sample is drawn from a study of blood T cell repertoires in COVID-19. About the study: PBMCs, B-cell-depleted T cells, or T cells were the source of the cDNA or gDNA that made up the material.

Trimming removed 11 bases from V and 0 bases from J, with 13 bases in between. This CDR3 has 13 residues. CDR1 LNHDA and CDR2 SQIVND come from the germline V gene (reference sequence). In the original processing: Researchers report that nucleated cell counts were estimated from reference gene primer amplification. Measured with immunoSEQ multiplex PCR; TCRdb has only the in-frame clones, and not every one. V, J and clone size are taken as reported in that table, and D and trimming were inferred from the DNA itself. The data hold a few hundred thousand clones, with approximately 80% observed a single time.

The rearrangement uses TRBV19 and TRBJ1-1; maybe TRBD1 (5 bases). Material: PBMCs or T cells enriched from blood (not recorded which). The source of this sequence is a woman in her thirties or forties with acute COVID-19. CDR3 in DNA: TGTGCCTCGGAAGGGGTTGTGAACACTGAAGCTTTCTTT. Its translation is CASEGVVNTEAFF.